This T cell receptor (beta chain) was identified in a study of T cell responses to AZD1222 COVID-19 vaccine. Second-dose intervals of approximately 4 or approximately 12 weeks were pooled. On this clone itself: What it binds is unknown.

CDR1 SGHRS and CDR2 YFSETQ come from the germline V gene. J lost 0 bases, V lost 4 bases, and 2 bases had no gene match. There are 15 residues in the CDR3. Libraries were prepared by immunoSEQ multiplex PCR; TCRdb keeps only in-frame clonotypes and omits some of them. The sample holds about 110,000 clones; roughly 92% are singletons and the top ten take roughly 2.7%. Study-level points and caveats: White British donors predominated, females outnumbered males, and clonal diversity was possibly underestimated. Spike-specific TCR repertoires showed rising breadth and depth after two AZD1222 doses. Vaccine-associated CD4 TCRs ranged over spike, dominating at 160-218 and 743-854.

Sequences were derived from peripheral blood, sampled 28 days after the second AZD1222 dose. This TCR derives from an adult who received the AZD1222 COVID-19 vaccine. The rearrangement uses TRBV5-1 and TRBJ2-1; TRBD1 matches at 9 bases. The CDR3 reads CASSGTGSSYNEQFF. CDR3 DNA sequence: TGCGCCAGCAGCGGGACAGGGAGCTCCTACAATGAGCAGTTCTTC.